What follows are 27 T cell receptor beta chains derived from one specimen sequenced in a study of blood T cell repertoires in COVID-19. Method: immunoSEQ multiplex PCR; TCRdb's copy keeps in-frame clones and lacks some. The sample holds 93,000 or so clones; under 90% are singletons and the top ten take around 13%. Sample: peripheral blood. The receptors stem from a human donor in a cohort sampled during active or convalescent COVID-19.

V usage is TRBV5-4 and J usage is TRBJ2-4; no clear D. The germline CDR1 and CDR2 sequences are SGHNT and YYREEE (reference sequence). CDR3 length: 14 residues. V lost 0 bases to trimming and J lost 2 bases, with 6 bases between them. DNA for the CDR3: TGTGCCAGCAGCTTGGGAGAGACCAAAAACATTCAGTACTTC. It specifies CASSLGETKNIQYF.

As DNA, the CDR3 is TGTGCCAGCAGCCTACTAGCGACTAGCACAGATACGCAGTATTTT. It is translated as CASSLLATSTDTQYF. This sequence joins TRBV11-3 and TRBJ2-3; 7 nucleotides agree with TRBD2. V dropped 5 bases and J dropped 0; count of bases not matched to a gene: 5. CDR3 length: 15 residues. The germline gives CDR1 SGHNT, CDR2 YENEEA.

This clone occurred once. The genes are TRBV6-5 and TRBJ2-3; D may be TRBD2 (5 bases). Germline V CDR1 and CDR2: MNHEY, SVGAGI. The V gene lost 4 bases and the J gene lost 4 bases, with 12 bases spanning the gap. The CDR3 sequence is 14 residues long. CDR3 bases: TGTGCCAGCAGTTCCTCCCGGACTGCAGATACGCAGTATTTT. It specifies CASSSSRTADTQYF.

This clone was observed a handful of times. CDR3 coding DNA: TGTGCCAGCAGTGGGACAGGTCCCCCCCTATCCAACTATGGCTACACCTTC. Protein: CASSGTGPPLSNYGYTF. The J gene is TRBJ1-2, the V gene TRBV28; 8 bases are shared with TRBD1. The V and J ends lost 5 bases and 2 bases, in that order; junction bases with no gene match: 13. CDR1 and CDR2 from the germline V gene are MDHEN and SYDVKM. The CDR3 has 17 residues.

V gene TRBV28 combines with J gene TRBJ2-1, with 7 nucleotides matching TRBD2. This CDR3 spans 16 amino acids. With 2 bases clipped from V and 5 bases from J, the junction kept 9 bases outside the gene matches. CDR1 is MDHEN, CDR2 SYDVKM, per germline. The DNA of the CDR3 is TGTGCCAGCAGTTTAATGTGGACTAGGAAAGACAATGAGCAGTTCTTC. This translates into CASSLMWTRKDNEQFF.

This clone was counted only a few times. The J gene is TRBJ1-5, the V gene TRBV2, with unresolved D. The V end lost 5 bases, the J end lost 3 bases, and 11 bases lay between the germline ends. This CDR3 region has 14 residues. Germline loops: CDR1 SNHLY, CDR2 FYNNEI. As DNA, the CDR3 is TGTGCCAGCAGTCTGTCCAGGCTCAATCAGCCCCAGCATTTT. Translation gives CASSLSRLNQPQHF. Using reference TRBV2 and TRBJ1-5 for the parts outside the CDR3, the full variable domain is EPEVTQTPSHQVTQMGQEVILRCVPISNHLYFYWYRQILGQKVEFLVSFYNNEISEKSEIFDDQFSVERPDGSNFTLKIRSTKLEDSAMYFCASSLSRLNQPQHFGDGTRLSIL.

This clone has only a few counts. CDR3 sequence: CASAPGTGGEQYF. The CDR3 nucleotides read TGTGCCAGCGCCCCGGGGACAGGTGGTGAGCAGTACTTC. The rearrangement joins TRBV11-1 to TRBJ2-7; 8 bases map to TRBD1. The ends lost 8 bases at V and 7 bases at J; junction bases unmatched: 10. The CDR3 covers 13 residues. CDR1 is SGHAT and CDR2 is FQDESV in the germline V gene (reference sequence).

The genes are TRBV12-3 or TRBV12-4 and TRBJ2-2, with 7 bases fitting TRBD1. The CDR3 sequence is 13 residues long. The junction had 7 bases not matched to a gene; V was cut back by 8 bases and J by 7 bases. The CDR3 DNA reads TGTGCCAGCGCCCCACAGGGGATCGGGGAGCTGTTTTTT. It is translated as CASAPQGIGELFF.

The chain links TRBV19 to TRBJ1-1; 9 positions agree with TRBD1. This CDR3 has 16 residues. V trimming: 7 bases; J trimming: 2 bases; junction bases outside the gene matches: 11. Looked up from germline, CDR1 is LNHDA and CDR2 is SQIVND (reference sequence). The DNA for the CDR3 is TGTGCCAGTACCAAGGTTCCGGGACAGGGTAACACTGAAGCTTTCTTT. Its translation is CASTKVPGQGNTEAFF.

The DNA for the CDR3 is TGTGCCAGCAGCTCAGCAGGGGATTCACCCCTCCACTTT. It yields the protein CASSSAGDSPLHF. The V call is TRBV11-3, the J call TRBJ1-6; D perhaps matches TRBD1 (6 bases). There are 13 residues in the CDR3. Per germline, CDR1 SGHNT and CDR2 YENEEA. V was cut by 4 bases and J by 8 bases, with 9 bases left in between.

V usage is TRBV7-6 and J usage is TRBJ2-5; 9 bases align to TRBD2. The germline CDR1 and CDR2 sequences are SGHVS and FNYEAQ. The ends lost 0 bases at V and 2 bases at J; junction bases unmatched: 16. The CDR3 is 20 residues long. The CDR3 protein is CASSLAPPTRLAGIQETQYF. DNA for the CDR3: TGTGCCAGCAGCTTAGCCCCCCCGACTAGGCTAGCGGGGATACAAGAGACCCAGTACTTC.

The chain is built from TRBV5-1 and TRBJ1-2, with 7 bases aligning to TRBD1. CDR1 is SGHRS, CDR2 YFSETQ, per germline. V trimming: 0 bases; J trimming: 4 bases; junction bases outside the gene matches: 6. This CDR3 contains 15 residues. The CDR3 bases are TGCGCCAGCAGCTTGGAGATAGGGGGCGTCTATGGCTACACCTTC. Protein sequence: CASSLEIGGVYGYTF.

The chain joins TRBV7-9 to TRBJ2-1; TRBD2 is a possible D gene (5 bases). CDR1 is SEHNR and CDR2 is FQNEAQ in the germline V gene (reference sequence). The CDR3 runs to 17 residues. V gave up 5 bases and J gave up 4 bases, with 21 bases separating them. CDR3 DNA sequence: TGTGCCAGCAGCCGCCTAGCAACTATCGAGTCTTACAATGAGCAGTTCTTC. Translating it yields CASSRLATIESYNEQFF.

The chain joins TRBV9 to TRBJ2-1; TRBD2 agrees at 10 bases. This CDR3 has 14 amino acids. Germline CDR1 reads SGDLS; CDR2 reads YYNGEE. V was pared by 3 bases and J by 8 bases, with 5 bases of the junction left unmatched. CDR3 nucleotide sequence: TGTGCCAGCAGCGCAAGCGGGGGGGCTTATGAGCAGTTCTTC. Translation gives CASSASGGAYEQFF.

The chain uses TRBV7-7 and TRBJ2-2; 7 nucleotides line up with TRBD2. With V trimmed by 5 bases and J by 5 bases, 8 bases remained unmatched. This CDR3 spans 15 amino acids. Germline assignment: CDR1 SSHAT and CDR2 FNYEAQ (reference sequence). CDR3 DNA sequence: TGTGCCAGCAGCCCAAGCAGCGGGGCTACCGGGGAGCTGTTTTTT. Translation gives CASSPSSGATGELFF.

The chain couples TRBV5-1 to TRBJ1-4; 9 bases are a match to TRBD1. V was clipped by 6 bases and J by 11 bases; unmatched bases: 8. CDR1 SGHRS and CDR2 YFSETQ come from the germline V gene. This CDR3 is built from 13 residues. The CDR3 DNA reads as TGCGCCAGCACGGGACAGGGAAAGAGGAAACTGTTTTTT. It encodes CASTGQGKRKLFF.

V gene TRBV18 combines with J gene TRBJ1-4; TRBD1 might be the D (6 bases). V dropped 4 bases and J dropped 8 bases, with 11 bases sitting between them. The CDR3 length is 13 residues. Germline CDR1 and CDR2: KGHSH and LQKENI. CDR3 sequence (DNA): TGTGCCAGCTCACGGGGGCGCGAAGAAAAACTGTTTTTT. Protein product: CASSRGREEKLFF.

The chain carries TRBV7-9 and TRBJ2-7; 11 nucleotides align to TRBD2. This CDR3 region has 14 residues. In germline, CDR1 is SEHNR, CDR2 FQNEAQ (reference sequence). The trim removed 3 bases at V and 2 bases at J, leaving 0 bases unmatched. The CDR3 region is CASSLGLAAYEQYF. CDR3 bases: TGTGCCAGCAGCTTGGGACTAGCGGCCTACGAGCAGTACTTC.

The chain links TRBV29-1 to TRBJ2-5, with TRBD1 matching over 10 bases. The germline gives CDR1 SQVTM, CDR2 ANQGSEA. The J segment lost 5 bases and the V segment lost 6 bases, leaving 6 bases of the junction unmatched. CDR3 size: 13 residues. Here the CDR3 DNA reads TGCAGCGTAACGACAGGGGGCTTTGAGACCCAGTACTTC. This translates into CSVTTGGFETQYF.

The chain links TRBV24-1 to TRBJ1-5; 9 positions agree with TRBD1. From germline, CDR1 is KGHDR and CDR2 SFDVKD. Trimming cost V 11 bases and J 7 bases; bases outside gene matches: 8. The CDR3 runs to 13 residues. Written as DNA, the CDR3 is TGTGCCAGCCAGGACAGGGGAGACCAGCCCCAGCATTTT. Translated: CASQDRGDQPQHF.

V and J are TRBV5-5 and TRBJ2-7, with TRBD1 matching 9 bases. The CDR3 extends over 17 amino acids. Germline lookup yields CDR1 SGHKS and CDR2 YYEKEE (reference sequence). V was pared by 6 bases and J by 0 bases, with 13 bases of the junction left unmatched. CDR3 sequence reads: CASTKGPDRGDSYEQYF. The CDR3 DNA reads as TGTGCCAGCACCAAAGGACCGGACAGGGGAGACTCCTACGAGCAGTACTTC.

V usage is TRBV27 and J usage is TRBJ2-7; TRBD2 is a possible D gene (5 bases). Between the trimmed V and J ends, which lost 0 bases and 5 bases, there was a span of 14 bases. This CDR3 has 15 residues. The V gene's germline CDR1 is MNHEY and CDR2 SMNVEV (reference sequence). The CDR3 DNA follows: TGTGCCAGCAGTTTATCGACGGGGTATTATGACGAGCAGTACTTC. Translation gives CASSLSTGYYDEQYF.

The chain couples TRBV6-6 to TRBJ1-4; D not certain. The CDR3 contains 13 residues. Germline V lookup: CDR1 MNHNY, CDR2 SVGAGI (reference sequence). With 2 bases removed from V and 8 bases from J, the gap between germline ends came to 9 bases. The CDR3 coding sequence is TGTGCCAGCAGTTACCGTTACACGGAAAAACTGTTTTTT. It encodes CASSYRYTEKLFF.

The chain employs TRBV4-2 and TRBJ1-1; weak D call: TRBD1 (5 bases). The germline V gene has CDR1 LGHNA and CDR2 YNFKEQ. V was clipped by 3 bases and J by 0 bases, with 17 bases between them. CDR3 length: 17 residues. The DNA for the CDR3 is TGTGCCAGCAGCCAGAACCCTGGGGGACTCATGAACACTGAAGCTTTCTTT. Translating gives CASSQNPGGLMNTEAFF.

This clone was picked up one time. The chain joins TRBV7-2 to TRBJ1-6, with 10 nucleotides matching TRBD1. Germline trimming cut 5 bases from V and 6 bases from J; bases unmatched to any gene: 7. Germline V CDR1 and CDR2: SGHTA, FQGNSA. The CDR3 extends over 16 amino acids. This CDR3 reads CASSETTGGTNSPLHF. The DNA of the CDR3 is TGTGCCAGCAGCGAGACGACAGGGGGCACTAATTCACCCCTCCACTTT.

The chain carries TRBV7-8 and TRBJ2-7; D is uncertain. Germline V gene sequence: CDR1 SGHVS, CDR2 FQNEAQ. V shed 1 base and J shed 4 bases, with 8 bases lying between them. This CDR3 has 13 residues. DNA of the CDR3: TGTGCCAGCAGCTTAGGGGCAGTATACGAGCAGTACTTC. Its protein product is CASSLGAVYEQYF.

This chain uses TRBV28 with TRBJ1-1; TRBD1 might be the D (5 bases). Deletions cut 3 bases from V and 3 bases from J, with 17 bases between. The CDR3 spans 16 residues. Germline V gene data show CDR1 as MDHEN and CDR2 as SYDVKM. The CDR3, as DNA: TGTGCCAGCAGTTTCGAGCTTCGGGGAGGGGACACTGAAGCTTTCTTT. It is translated as CASSFELRGGDTEAFF.